This TCR beta chain emerged from a study of cytomegalovirus exposure and HLA in healthy donors. Primers for the PCR totalled 60 Vbeta and 13 Jbeta. Assay: immunoSEQ multiplex PCR; the TCRdb copy retains only in-frame clones and omits some. This table holds roughly 90,000 clones. Trimming left V 6 bases short and J 9 bases short, with 24 bases between. The CDR3 loop spans 16 amino acids. Germline V gene sequence: CDR1 SGHTA, CDR2 FQGNSA. J is TRBJ2-1 and V is TRBV7-2; the D is unclear. The source of this sequence is a man aged 45-65 years in good health and CMV-seropositive. Specimen: PBMCs. CDR3 nucleotide sequence: TGTGCCAGCAGTCCCTTAGGTAGCTCCCGGCCCAGTGAGCAGTTCTTC. This gives the protein CASSPLGSSRPSEQFF. The variable domain in full, with the rest retrieved from reference TRBV7-2 and TRBJ2-1, is GAGVSQSPSNKVTEKGKDVELRCDPISGHTALYWYRQSLGQGLEFLIYFQGNSAPDKSGLPSDRFSAERTGGSVSTLTIQRTQQEDSAVYLCASSPLGSSRPSEQFFGPGTRLTVL.